A selection of T cell receptor beta chains follows, all from one sample in a study of T cells in localized non-small cell lung cancer. The method was immunoSEQ multiplex PCR; TCRdb's version includes in-frame clones alone and lacks a portion of them. Among 25,000 to 35,000 clones, 80% to 95% were seen once, and the ten largest hold over 2%. Sample: peripheral blood, taken before any cancer treatment. The source is a female donor aged 60 or older with stage I lung adenocarcinoma. Both conserved end residues are part of each CDR3. D genes are given only for firm matches. Size tells how often a clone was seen (once, few, many) or the class of an expanded clone, and some rows leave it out.

NA,TRBJ2-2,NA,TRBV6-5,CASRVRGNGELFF,TGTGCCAGCAGGGTGAGGGGAAACGGGGAGCTGTTTTTT
NA,TRBJ2-7,NA,TRBV29-1,CSVADGTYEQYF,TGCAGCGTTGCGGACGGAACCTACGAGCAGTACTTC
TRBD1,TRBJ2-5,NA,TRBV10-3,CAIRNTGVQETQYF,TGTGCCATCAGAAATACAGGGGTCCAAGAGACCCAGTACTTC
NA,TRBJ1-2,NA,TRBV7-9,CASSVSEVSGYGYTF,TGTGCCAGCAGCGTCAGTGAGGTGTCAGGCTATGGCTACACCTTC
NA,TRBJ2-5,NA,TRBV4-1,CASSQDLGLRGGWETQYF,TGCGCCAGCAGCCAAGATCTCGGGCTTCGTGGGGGGTGGGAGACCCAGTACTTC
NA,TRBJ2-2,NA,TRBV11-3,CASSLGAGAGTGELFF,TGTGCCAGCAGCTTAGGAGCAGGGGCGGGCACCGGGGAGCTGTTTTTT
NA,TRBJ2-3,NA,TRBV5-8,CASSSARGQYF,TGTGCCAGCAGCTCAGCCCGGGGGCAGTATTTT
NA,TRBJ1-1,NA,TRBV30,CAWSKGNLNTEAFF,TGTGCCTGGAGTAAAGGCAACTTGAACACTGAAGCTTTCTTT
TRBD2,TRBJ2-7,NA,TRBV19,CASSRTSGAPNEQYF,TGTGCCAGTAGTAGGACTAGCGGAGCACCCAACGAGCAGTACTTC
TRBD2,TRBJ2-3,NA,TRBV5-4,CASSRAAGGNTDTQYF,TGTGCCAGCAGCCGGGCTGCGGGGGGGAACACAGATACGCAGTATTTT
TRBD2,TRBJ2-7,NA,TRBV4-1,CASSQSVSGAPYEQYF,TGCGCCAGCAGCCAATCGGTTAGCGGGGCGCCCTACGAGCAGTACTTC
NA,TRBJ2-5,NA,TRBV18,CASSPGEVRETQYF,TGTGCCAGCTCACCGGGGGAGGTTCGGGAGACCCAGTACTTC
NA,TRBJ2-7,NA,TRBV5-1,CASSLEHEQYF,TGCGCCAGCAGCTTGGAACACGAGCAGTACTTC
TRBD1,TRBJ1-4,NA,TRBV9,CASSATGFFNEKLFF,TGTGCCAGCAGCGCGACAGGGTTCTTTAATGAAAAACTGTTTTTT
NA,TRBJ2-2,NA,TRBV4-3,CASSQDWGALNTGELFF,TGCGCCAGCAGCCAAGATTGGGGGGCTTTAAACACCGGGGAGCTGTTTTTT
NA,TRBJ1-4,NA,TRBV4-3,CASSPPSRAVGEKLFF,TGCGCCAGCAGCCCCCCCAGTAGGGCGGTGGGGGAAAAACTGTTTTTT
NA,TRBJ1-6,NA,TRBV5-6,CASSLEGTDSPLHF,TGTGCCAGCAGCTTGGAGGGTACGGATTCACCCCTCCACTTT
NA,TRBJ1-3,NA,TRBV6-4,CASRPETSGNTIYF,TGTGCCAGCAGGCCCGAGACCTCAGGAAACACCATATATTTT
TRBD1,TRBJ1-1,NA,TRBV7-9,CASSLTTGVTEAFF,TGTGCCAGCAGCCTCACGACAGGGGTCACTGAAGCTTTCTTT
NA,TRBJ2-7,NA,TRBV6-5,CASIQLYEQYF,TGTGCCAGCATACAGCTCTACGAGCAGTACTTC
TRBD1,TRBJ1-2,NA,TRBV6-6,CASSYPTGGGYGYTF,TGTGCCAGCAGTTACCCGACAGGGGGAGGATATGGCTACACCTTC
TRBD2,TRBJ2-3,NA,TRBV5-4,CASSSGGTSTDTQYF,TGTGCCAGCAGCTCCGGGGGGACCTCCACAGATACGCAGTATTTT
NA,TRBJ2-7,NA,TRBV6-6,CASSSPYRGGGEQYF,TGTGCCAGCAGTTCCCCTTACAGGGGAGGGGGCGAGCAGTACTTC
TRBD1,TRBJ1-6,NA,TRBV7-2,CASSLVRVDRFNSPLHF,TGTGCCAGCAGCTTAGTTAGGGTGGACAGGTTTAATTCACCCCTCCACTTT
NA,TRBJ2-1,NA,TRBV10-3,CAISDRGNQGEQFF,TGTGCCATCAGTGACAGGGGAAATCAGGGTGAGCAGTTCTTC
NA,TRBJ1-6,NA,TRBV7-2,CASSSYGRSSSYNSPLHF,TGTGCCAGCAGCTCCTACGGACGGTCGAGCTCCTATAATTCACCCCTCCACTTT
NA,TRBJ1-1,NA,TRBV6-5,CASSRSGDTEAFF,TGTGCCAGCTCAAGGTCTGGGGACACTGAAGCTTTCTTT
TRBD1,TRBJ1-6,NA,TRBV6-5,CASSKGANNSPLHF,TGTGCCAGCAGTAAGGGGGCAAATAATTCACCCCTCCACTTT
TRBD1,TRBJ2-3,once,TRBV7-9,CASSVGQSDTQYF,TGTGCCAGCAGCGTGGGACAGTCAGATACGCAGTATTTT
NA,TRBJ1-3,NA,TRBV9,CASSVGIQADGNTIYF,TGTGCCAGCAGCGTAGGGATTCAGGCTGACGGAAACACCATATATTTT
TRBD1,TRBJ2-3,NA,TRBV18,CASSPGTVSTDTQYF,TGTGCCAGCTCACCAGGGACAGTTAGCACAGATACGCAGTATTTT
NA,TRBJ1-2,once,TRBV4-1,CASSQGAGDYGYTF,TGCGCCAGCAGCCAAGGGGCAGGGGACTATGGCTACACCTTC
NA,TRBJ1-4,NA,TRBV27,CASKRGGQPTNEKLFF,TGTGCCAGCAAGCGGGGCGGGCAGCCAACTAATGAAAAACTGTTTTTT
NA,TRBJ1-1,NA,TRBV6-6,CASILQGGGDTEAFF,TGTGCCAGCATTTTACAGGGAGGAGGTGACACTGAAGCTTTCTTT
TRBD1,TRBJ1-5,NA,TRBV6-4,CASSPGGSQPQHF,TGTGCCAGCAGCCCAGGGGGAAGCCAGCCCCAGCATTTT
TRBD1,TRBJ2-2,NA,TRBV6-6,CASSGDRATTGELFF,TGTGCCAGCAGCGGTGACAGGGCCACCACCGGGGAGCTGTTTTTT
NA,TRBJ1-5,few,TRBV7-9,CASSRIGTGSQPQHF,TGTGCCAGCAGCCGAATCGGGACGGGTAGTCAGCCCCAGCATTTT
NA,TRBJ2-5,NA,TRBV5-6,CASSLGGAETQYF,TGTGCCAGCAGCTTGGGGGGCGCGGAGACCCAGTACTTC
NA,TRBJ2-7,NA,TRBV4-3,CASSRGSSSSYEQYF,TGCGCCAGCAGCCGGGGTTCTTCCAGCTCCTACGAGCAGTACTTC
TRBD1,TRBJ1-2,NA,TRBV18,CASSPGGNYGYTF,TGTGCCAGCTCCCCAGGGGGGAACTATGGCTACACCTTC
TRBD1,TRBJ2-5,once,TRBV5-1,CASSPQGAGETQYF,TGCGCCAGCAGCCCCCAGGGGGCAGGCGAGACCCAGTACTTC
NA,TRBJ2-3,NA,TRBV9,CASSQDGGLTDTQYF,TGTGCCAGCAGCCAGGATGGCGGGCTCACAGATACGCAGTATTTT
TRBD2,TRBJ2-1,NA,TRBV30,CAWSVRGLAGGYNEQFF,TGTGCCTGGAGTGTTCGTGGGCTAGCGGGGGGGTACAATGAGCAGTTCTTC
TRBD2,TRBJ2-5,NA,TRBV18,CASSPLGAGGQETQYF,TGTGCCAGCTCACCACTTGGAGCGGGGGGTCAAGAGACCCAGTACTTC
NA,TRBJ2-1,NA,TRBV27,CASSLSAGARHEQFF,TGTGCCAGCAGTTTATCGGCGGGGGCTAGGCATGAGCAGTTCTTC
TRBD1,TRBJ1-5,NA,TRBV5-8,CASSLYGTGEGNNQPQHF,TGTGCCAGCAGCTTGTACGGGACAGGGGAAGGGAACAATCAGCCCCAGCATTTT
TRBD1,TRBJ2-7,NA,TRBV6-1,CASRAGTGQSYEQYF,TGTGCCAGCAGAGCTGGGACAGGACAGTCCTACGAGCAGTACTTC
NA,TRBJ2-2,once,TRBV15,CATSRTDRTNTGELFF,TGTGCCACCAGCAGGACGGACAGAACGAACACCGGGGAGCTGTTTTTT
TRBD1,TRBJ1-5,NA,TRBV7-9,CASSLGGWDSFNQPQHF,TGTGCCAGCAGCTTAGGGGGCTGGGACAGCTTCAATCAGCCCCAGCATTTT
NA,TRBJ2-2,NA,TRBV28,CASRVSNAGELFF,TGTGCCAGCAGGGTTTCGAACGCCGGGGAGCTGTTTTTT
NA,TRBJ1-1,NA,TRBV5-6,CASSSGAGRTEAFF,TGTGCCAGCAGCTCGGGGGCAGGTCGCACTGAAGCTTTCTTT
NA,TRBJ1-5,NA,TRBV7-2,CASRLAGGGRSPQHF,TGTGCCAGCAGATTAGCTGGGGGGGGTCGGTCGCCCCAGCATTTT
NA,TRBJ2-2,NA,TRBV5-6,CASSGPGTGELFF,TGTGCCAGCAGCGGACCAGGGACCGGGGAGCTGTTTTTT